The entry below gives a single TCR beta chain sequence along with its context. The antigen remains undetermined. V lost 4 bases, J lost 3 bases, and 8 bases stayed unmatched. The CDR3 extends over 17 amino acids. The germline V gene encodes CDR1 SGHTA and CDR2 FQGNSA. One entry per CDR3 protein results from TCRdb running MiXCR on the reads. Of 750,000 to 900,000 distinct CDR3 sequences listed, roughly 29% are singletons. The data belong to a study of T cell repertoires in cytomegalovirus infection. The overall study: CMV epitopes in the study were HLA-C-restricted (recently identified) and HLA-B-restricted (well studied).

Notes on the study in general: HLA-C-restricted CMV clonotypes gave the most frequent clonotype in two of eight donors.

The sequence came from a human donor in good health (CMV status not recorded). Some clones in this sample may be carry-over from other donors' samples. The chain has TRBV7-2 and TRBJ1-6; 8 bases match TRBD1. The specimen comprised cultured CD8+ T cells from PBMCs, sampled from culture after CMV antigen stimulation. CDR3 protein: CASSSIQGVVYNSPLHF. The CDR3 nucleotides are TGTGCCAGCAGCTCGATACAGGGGGTAGTCTATAATTCACCCCTCCACTTT.